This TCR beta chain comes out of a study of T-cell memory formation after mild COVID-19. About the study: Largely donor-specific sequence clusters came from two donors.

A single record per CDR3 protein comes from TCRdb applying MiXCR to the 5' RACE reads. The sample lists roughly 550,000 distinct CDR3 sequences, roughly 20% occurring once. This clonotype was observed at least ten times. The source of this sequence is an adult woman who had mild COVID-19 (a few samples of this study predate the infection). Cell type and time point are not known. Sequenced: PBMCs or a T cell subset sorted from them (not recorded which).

The CDR3: CASSLTGRSNTGELFF. CDR3 bases: TGTGCCAGCAGCTTAACGGGACGGTCGAACACCGGGGAGCTGTTTTTT. The chain joins TRBV7-3 to TRBJ2-2, with D perhaps assigned TRBD1 or TRBD2 (5 bases each). Germline assignment: CDR1 SGHTA and CDR2 FQGTGA. The V and J ends lost 0 bases and 0 bases respectively, with 8 bases between them. The CDR3 consists of 16 residues. The entire variable domain, with the rest obtained from reference TRBV7-3 and TRBJ2-2, is as follows: GAGVSQTPSNKVTEKGKYVELRCDPISGHTALYWYRQSLGQGPEFLIYFQGTGAADDSGLPNDRFFAVRPEGSVSTLKIQRTERGDSAVYLCASSLTGRSNTGELFFGEGSRLTVL.